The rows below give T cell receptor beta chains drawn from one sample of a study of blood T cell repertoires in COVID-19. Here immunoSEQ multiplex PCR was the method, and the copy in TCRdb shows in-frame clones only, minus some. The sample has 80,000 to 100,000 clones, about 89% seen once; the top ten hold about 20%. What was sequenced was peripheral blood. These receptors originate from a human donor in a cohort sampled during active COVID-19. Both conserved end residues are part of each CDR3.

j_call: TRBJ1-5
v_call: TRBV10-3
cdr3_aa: CATSPGAGGSGNQPQHF

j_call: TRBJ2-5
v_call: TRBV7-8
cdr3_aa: CASSLGLAGGIETQYF

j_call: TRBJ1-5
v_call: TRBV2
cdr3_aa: CASSLGWAAFSNQPQHF

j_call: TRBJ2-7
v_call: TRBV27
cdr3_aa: CASSTPTGGNEQYF

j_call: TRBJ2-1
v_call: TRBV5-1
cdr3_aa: CASSRGGGPGDEQFF

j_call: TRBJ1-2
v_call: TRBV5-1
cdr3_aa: CASMSGGGPHYGYTF

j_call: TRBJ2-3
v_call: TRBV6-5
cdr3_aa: CATVGGGTDTQYF

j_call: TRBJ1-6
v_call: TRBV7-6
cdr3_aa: CASSSIPGSPLHF

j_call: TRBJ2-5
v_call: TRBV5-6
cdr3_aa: CASSLMRETQYF

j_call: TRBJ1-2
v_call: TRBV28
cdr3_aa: CASSKWAGGNYGYTF

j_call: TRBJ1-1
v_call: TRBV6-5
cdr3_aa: CASSYSLNTEAFF

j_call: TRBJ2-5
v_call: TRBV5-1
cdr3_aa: CASSEGLAGETQYF

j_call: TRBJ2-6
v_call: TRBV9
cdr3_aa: CASSVAGQGAGANVLTF

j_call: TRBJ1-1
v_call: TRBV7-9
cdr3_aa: CASSWGGGTEAFF

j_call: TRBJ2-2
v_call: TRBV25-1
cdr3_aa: CASRSTRGSNTGELFF

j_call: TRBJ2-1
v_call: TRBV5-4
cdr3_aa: CASSLGTSGYYNEQFF

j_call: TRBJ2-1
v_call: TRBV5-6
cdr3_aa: CASSFWTSGRAVNEQFF

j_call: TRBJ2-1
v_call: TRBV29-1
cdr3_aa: CSVEGQVNEQFF

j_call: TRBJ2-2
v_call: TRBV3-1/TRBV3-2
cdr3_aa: CASSHRTRNTGELFF

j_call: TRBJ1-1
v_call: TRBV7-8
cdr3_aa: CASVRLGQGASNTEAFF

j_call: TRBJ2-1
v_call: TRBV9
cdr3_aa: CASSVVRGNEQFF

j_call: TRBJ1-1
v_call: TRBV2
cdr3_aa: CASRRAGGEVTEAFF

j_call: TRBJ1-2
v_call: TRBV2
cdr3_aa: CASGGSFYGYTF

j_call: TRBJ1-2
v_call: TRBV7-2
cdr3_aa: CASSIQGGGTVYGYTF

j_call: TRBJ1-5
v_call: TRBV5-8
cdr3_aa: CASIYLNSGGPQHF

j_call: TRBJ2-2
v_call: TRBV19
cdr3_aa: CATVGPANTGELFF